The 24 T cell receptor beta chains below come from one sample, sequenced in a study of blood T cell repertoires in COVID-19. Libraries were prepared by immunoSEQ multiplex PCR; TCRdb keeps only in-frame clonotypes and omits some of them. In the table there are 15,000 to 20,000 clones, 75% to 85% of which are singletons. Sequenced material: peripheral blood. Receptor source: an elderly man with acute or convalescent COVID-19.

The V gene is TRBV6-5, the J gene TRBJ1-1; D perhaps matches TRBD1 (5 bases). The germline gives CDR1 MNHEY, CDR2 SVGAGI. V was shortened by 3 bases and J by 7 bases, with 9 bases between the two germline ends. This CDR3 contains 12 residues. The CDR3 reads CASSYRRGEAFF. The CDR3 DNA reads as TGTGCCAGCAGTTATCGAAGGGGTGAAGCTTTCTTT.

This clone was seen only a few times. The V call is TRBV6-5, the J call TRBJ1-1; no firm D call. The CDR3 totals 16 residues. Germline loops: CDR1 MNHEY, CDR2 SVGAGI. V lost 0 bases and J lost 1, with 12 bases in between. This CDR3 reads CASSYSTTAGNTEAFF. CDR3 DNA sequence: TGTGCCAGCAGTTACTCGACGACGGCGGGGAACACTGAAGCTTTCTTT.

The genes are TRBV7-2 and TRBJ1-4; 7 bases line up with TRBD1. V lost 5 bases, J lost 12 bases, and 3 bases stayed unmatched. This CDR3 has 11 amino acids. Looked up from germline, CDR1 is SGHTA and CDR2 is FQGNSA. CDR3 amino acids: CASSGGTELFF. CDR3 nucleotides: TGTGCCAGCAGCGGGGGGACAGAACTGTTTTTT. The full variable domain, in which reference TRBV7-2 and TRBJ1-4 provide the parts outside the CDR3, is GAGVSQSPSNKVTEKGKDVELRCDPISGHTALYWYRQSLGQGLEFLIYFQGNSAPDKSGLPSDRFSAERTGGSVSTLTIQRTQQEDSAVYLCASSGGTELFFGSGTQLSVL.

Comments on this clone: One end of the junction varies from germline; a read error may be responsible. The V and J genes are TRBV28 and TRBJ1-1; no firm D call. The CDR3 spans 14 residues. CDR1 MDHEN and CDR2 SYDVKM come from the germline V gene. The CDR3 DNA follows: TGTGCCGGCAGTTTTTTATCGGCGGACACTGAAGCTTTCTTT. Translated: CAGSFLSADTEAFF.

The chain uses TRBV5-6 and TRBJ1-2, with 7 bases fitting TRBD1. In germline, CDR1 is SGHDT, CDR2 YYEEEE. V shed 3 bases, J shed 6 bases, and the junction held 14 bases outside the gene matches. The CDR3 length is 16 residues. In DNA, the CDR3 is TGTGCCAGCAGCTCAATTGGCGGGACAGAAGTGGATGGCTACACCTTC. Amino acid sequence: CASSSIGGTEVDGYTF.

The chain links TRBV2 to TRBJ1-4, with a tentative D call TRBD1 (5 bases). With 3 bases removed from V and 4 bases from J, the gap between germline ends came to 12 bases. The germline V gene has CDR1 SNHLY and CDR2 FYNNEI. CDR3 size: 15 residues. CDR3 residues: CASSDPRAHNEKLFF. In DNA, the CDR3 is TGTGCCAGCAGTGACCCCAGGGCTCATAATGAAAAACTGTTTTTT. Full variable domain (missing parts from reference TRBV2 and TRBJ1-4): EPEVTQTPSHQVTQMGQEVILRCVPISNHLYFYWYRQILGQKVEFLVSFYNNEISEKSEIFDDQFSVERPDGSNFTLKIRSTKLEDSAMYFCASSDPRAHNEKLFFGSGTQLSVL.

The CDR3 here is CASSISRGETQYF. The CDR3 DNA reads as TGTGCCAGCAGCATTAGCAGGGGAGAGACCCAGTACTTC. V and J are TRBV7-8 and TRBJ2-5; possible D gene TRBD1, 6 bases. This CDR3 has 13 amino acids. Trimming shortened V by 5 bases and J by 4 bases, and 11 bases separated the two germline ends. Germline V lookup: CDR1 SGHVS, CDR2 FQNEAQ. Full variable domain (rest looked up from reference TRBV7-8 and TRBJ2-5): GAGVSQSPRYKVAKRGQDVALRCDPISGHVSLFWYQQALGQGPEFLTYFQNEAQLDKSGLPSDRFFAERPEGSVSTLKIQRTQQEDSAVYLCASSISRGETQYFGPGTRLLVL.

This chain uses TRBV30 with TRBJ1-6; 7 bases fit TRBD1. The CDR3 loop spans 13 amino acids. Per the germline V gene, CDR1 is GTSNPN and CDR2 is SVGIG (reference sequence). Trimming took 4 bases from V and 7 from J; bases not matched to a gene: 4. CDR3 residues: CAWKGTENSPLHF. Written as DNA, the CDR3 is TGTGCCTGGAAGGGGACAGAGAATTCACCCCTCCACTTT.

The V call is TRBV19, the J call TRBJ2-1, with 12 bases identical to TRBD1. The V and J ends lost 5 bases and 14 bases, in that order; junction bases with no gene match: 16. Looked up from germline, CDR1 is LNHDA and CDR2 is SQIVND (reference sequence). The CDR3 spans 16 residues. CDR3 bases: TGTGCCAGTAGTTCCACCGGGACAGGGGGCAAGGAAGGGAAGTTCTTC. Protein product: CASSSTGTGGKEGKFF.

This chain connects TRBV30 to TRBJ1-2; 9 nucleotides align to TRBD1. There are 15 residues in the CDR3. CDR1 and CDR2 (germline): GTSNPN, SVGIG (reference sequence). V lost 1 base and J lost 8; bases outside the gene matches: 11. The CDR3 DNA follows: TGTGCCTGGAGTGCTATGGGACAGGGCAGGAGGGGCTACACCTTC. It codes for CAWSAMGQGRRGYTF.

This chain connects TRBV4-3 to TRBJ1-1; D is unclear. Germline values: CDR1 LGHNA, CDR2 YSLEER. This CDR3 region has 14 residues. With 3 bases removed from V and 4 bases from J, the gap between germline ends came to 12 bases. The CDR3 sequence is CASSHIRVGTEAFF. CDR3 DNA: TGCGCCAGCAGCCATATCCGGGTGGGCACTGAAGCTTTCTTT.

J is TRBJ1-5 and V is TRBV5-4, with D possibly matching TRBD1 (6 bases). Germline V gene lookup returns CDR1 SGHNT and CDR2 YYREEE (reference sequence). Trimming took 0 bases from V and 1 from J, leaving 8 bases between them. The CDR3 consists of 15 residues. The CDR3 DNA is TGTGCCAGCAGCTTGGGACAGGAGAGCAATCAGCCCCAGCATTTT. It is translated as CASSLGQESNQPQHF.

The chain employs TRBV27 and TRBJ1-6, with 8 nucleotides matching TRBD1. CDR3 length equals 17 residues. Looked up from germline, CDR1 is MNHEY and CDR2 is SMNVEV (reference sequence). V lost 6 bases to trimming and J lost 7 bases; unmatched junction nucleotides: 14. The CDR3 DNA reads TGTGCCAGCAGAAGGACAGGGCCCTGGGGAGGGAATTCACCCCTCCACTTT. This encodes CASRRTGPWGGNSPLHF.

The gene calls are TRBV7-2 and TRBJ2-3, with TRBD2 identical over 11 bases. Germline CDR1 and CDR2: SGHTA and FQGNSA. This CDR3 spans 18 amino acids. V gave up 0 bases and J gave up 0 bases; unmatched junction bases: 5. The CDR3 reads CASSLASSSGGSTDTQYF. CDR3 DNA sequence: TGTGCCAGCAGCTTAGCGTCGTCTAGCGGGGGGAGCACAGATACGCAGTATTTT.

This clone was recorded once. The V and J genes are TRBV3-1 (or the pseudogene TRBV3-2) and TRBJ2-1; 8 nucleotides line up with TRBD1. CDR1 and CDR2 from the germline V gene are LGHDT and YNNKEL (reference sequence). The CDR3 consists of 12 residues. In nucleotides, the CDR3 is TGTGCACTCAGCATGGGACAGGATGAGCAGTTCTTC. This translates into CALSMGQDEQFF.

The chain has TRBV3-1 (or the pseudogene TRBV3-2) and TRBJ2-1; the D gene is possibly TRBD2 (6 bases). CDR3 length equals 15 residues. V was cut by 0 bases and J by 8 bases, with 14 bases left in between. The germline CDR1 and CDR2 sequences are LGHDT and YNNKEL (reference sequence). In DNA form, the CDR3 reads TGTGCCAGCAGCCAAGATGGGGGGTCGGGCGATGAGCAGTTCTTC. Protein: CASSQDGGSGDEQFF.

This clone appeared once. This sequence joins TRBV9 and TRBJ1-4; D is uncertain. Germline loops: CDR1 SGDLS, CDR2 YYNGEE. The CDR3 sequence is 14 residues long. V gave up 4 bases and J gave up 8 bases, with 15 bases separating them. The CDR3 is CASSLGLRAEKLFF. CDR3 nucleotide sequence: TGTGCCAGCAGCCTCGGTCTGCGAGCGGAAAAACTGTTTTTT.

This chain connects TRBV25-1 to TRBJ2-5, with 8 bases that match TRBD2. V shed 8 bases and J 5 bases; nucleotides not matched to a gene: 16. The CDR3 runs 16 residues. Germline CDR1 and CDR2: MGHDK and SYGVNS. The CDR3 loop reads CASEPGLGVGGETQYF. The CDR3 nucleotides are TGTGCCAGCGAACCGGGACTAGGGGTAGGAGGGGAGACCCAGTACTTC.

This sequence joins TRBV27 and TRBJ1-5; 8 nucleotides agree with TRBD1. Germline-derived CDR1 and CDR2 are MNHEY and SMNVEV (reference sequence). V lost 6 bases and J lost 0; bases outside the gene matches: 10. This CDR3 has 17 amino acids. The CDR3 DNA reads as TGTGCCAGCAGATCCGGACAGGGCTGGAATAGCAATCAGCCCCAGCATTTT. Residues: CASRSGQGWNSNQPQHF.

This clone showed up just once. The rearrangement joins TRBV5-4 to TRBJ2-5; D may be TRBD1 (5 bases). Looked up from germline, CDR1 is SGHNT and CDR2 is YYREEE (reference sequence). V dropped 2 bases and J dropped 5 bases, with 10 bases sitting between them. This CDR3 comprises 13 residues. The DNA of the CDR3 is TGTGCCAGCAGCTTACAGGTGGAGGAGACCCAGTACTTC. Its protein is CASSLQVEETQYF.

The chain joins TRBV19 to TRBJ1-5, with 7 bases that match TRBD1. Germline CDR1 LNHDA, CDR2 SQIVND (reference sequence). The CDR3 covers 14 residues. The trim removed 7 bases at V and 3 bases at J, leaving 6 bases unmatched. The CDR3 here is CASMEGQFNQPQHF. The DNA for the CDR3 is TGTGCCAGTATGGAGGGACAGTTCAATCAGCCCCAGCATTTT.

V and J are TRBV11-2 and TRBJ2-1; D possibly corresponds to TRBD1 (6 bases). In germline, CDR1 is SGHAT, CDR2 FQNNGV. This CDR3 region has 11 residues. Deletions cut 10 bases from V and 3 bases from J, with 7 bases between. The CDR3 spells CAKGGYNEQFF. DNA for the CDR3: TGTGCCAAAGGGGGCTACAATGAGCAGTTCTTC.

The chain couples TRBV24-1 to TRBJ2-2; 7 nucleotides line up with TRBD2. V lost 1 base to trimming and J lost 5 bases; unmatched junction nucleotides: 0. CDR1 KGHDR and CDR2 SFDVKD come from the germline V gene. This CDR3 spans 14 amino acids. This CDR3 reads CATSDFGGTGELFF. The CDR3 nucleotides are TGTGCCACCAGTGATTTCGGGGGGACCGGGGAGCTGTTTTTT.

The V gene is TRBV28, the J gene TRBJ1-1, with D possibly matching TRBD1 (5 bases). The CDR3 is 14 residues long. Germline values: CDR1 MDHEN, CDR2 SYDVKM. V lost 2 bases, J lost 9 bases, and 16 bases lay in between. Here the CDR3 reads CASSLIKTGGKAFF. The CDR3 DNA reads TGTGCCAGCAGTTTAATCAAGACGGGGGGGAAAGCTTTCTTT.